This T cell receptor beta chain came from a study of blood T cells in healthy people across ages. Findings and caveats of the study: Diversity estimates from one million T cells were considered underestimates.

This clonotype was picked up a small number of times. As yet, its antigen is unknown. With a J-beta primer mix and a sample-barcoded 5' primer, a second PCR ran 7 to 11 cycles. Each cDNA molecule received a tag from a template-switch adaptor that had 12 random nucleotides. TCRdb ran MiXCR on the 5' RACE reads and lists one entry per CDR3 protein. Of fewer than 2 million distinct CDR3 sequences in the sample, 30% to 40% are singletons; the top ten hold more than 20%. Donors were systemically healthy Caucasian individuals from Russia aged roughly 6 to 90 years. A minimum of 7 million PBMCs was isolated per sample. V dropped 5 bases and J dropped 4; count of bases not matched to a gene: 8. The CDR3 is 14 amino acids. Germline loops: CDR1 DFQATT, CDR2 SNEGSKA (reference sequence).

Source material: blood. The source is a human donor in good health. The chain is built from TRBV20-1 and TRBJ2-7; 10 nucleotides match TRBD1. CDR3 region: CSAHWDRGKYEQYF. As DNA, the CDR3 is TGCAGTGCTCACTGGGACAGGGGAAAATACGAGCAGTACTTC.